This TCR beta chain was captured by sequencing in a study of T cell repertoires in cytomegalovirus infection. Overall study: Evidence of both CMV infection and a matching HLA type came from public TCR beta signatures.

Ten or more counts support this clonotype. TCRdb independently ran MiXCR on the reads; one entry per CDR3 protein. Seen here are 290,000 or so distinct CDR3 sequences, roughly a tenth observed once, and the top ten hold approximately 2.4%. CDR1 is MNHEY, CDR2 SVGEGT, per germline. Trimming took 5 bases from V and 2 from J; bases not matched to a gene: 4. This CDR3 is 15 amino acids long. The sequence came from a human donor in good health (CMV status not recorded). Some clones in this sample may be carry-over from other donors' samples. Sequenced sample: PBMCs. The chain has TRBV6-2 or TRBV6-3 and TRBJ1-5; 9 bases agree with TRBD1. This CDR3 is CASSPRTGGNQPQHF. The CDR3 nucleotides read TGTGCCAGCAGTCCCCGGACAGGGGGCAATCAGCCCCAGCATTTT.